This TCR beta chain was sequenced during a study of blood T cell repertoires in COVID-19. The wider study: The United States, Italy and Spain provided the acute and convalescent COVID-19 samples. Sample material is recorded as cDNA or gDNA derived from T cells, B-cell-depleted T cells, or PBMCs.

Per the study methods: Reference gene primer amplification gave nucleated cell count estimates. Sequencing was performed with immunoSEQ multiplex PCR; in TCRdb, only in-frame clones are kept and a portion is missing. The V and J calls and clone size are taken from that table; D and trimming were inferred from the DNA. The sample yields tens of thousands of clones, roughly 78% seen once. V was shortened by 1 base and J by 4 bases, with 8 bases between the two germline ends. This CDR3 is 14 amino acids long. Per germline, CDR1 GTSNPN and CDR2 SVGIG (reference sequence). The chain is built from TRBV30 and TRBJ1-6; a weak D match, TRBD1 (5 bases). This TCR derives from a woman older than 75 with acute or convalescent COVID-19. Sequencing input: peripheral blood. The DNA of the CDR3 is TGTGCCTGGAGTGGCGGGGGTTATAATTCACCCCTCCACTTT. This codes for CAWSGGGYNSPLHF.